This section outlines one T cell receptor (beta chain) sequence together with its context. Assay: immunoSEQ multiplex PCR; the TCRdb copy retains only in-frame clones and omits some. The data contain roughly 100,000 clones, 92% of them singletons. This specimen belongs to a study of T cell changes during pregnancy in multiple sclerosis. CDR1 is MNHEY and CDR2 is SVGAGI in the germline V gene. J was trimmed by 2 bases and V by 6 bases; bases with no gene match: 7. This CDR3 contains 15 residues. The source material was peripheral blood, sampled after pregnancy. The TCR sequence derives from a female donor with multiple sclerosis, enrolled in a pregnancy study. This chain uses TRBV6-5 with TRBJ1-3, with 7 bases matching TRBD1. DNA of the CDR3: TGTGCCAGCAGCTATCAGGGGGAGACTGGAAACACCATATATTTT. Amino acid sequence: CASSYQGETGNTIYF.